Listed here is a single T cell receptor beta chain. This entry is derived from a study of blood T cell repertoires in COVID-19. The overall study: The cDNA or gDNA used as material had been derived from T cells, B-cell-depleted T cells, or PBMCs.

The CDR3 covers 15 residues. The germline gives CDR1 SGHDT, CDR2 YYEEEE. The V end was cut by 1 base, the J end by 1 base, with 9 bases between. Libraries were prepared by immunoSEQ multiplex PCR; TCRdb keeps only in-frame clonotypes and omits some of them. Of more than 250,000 clones in the sample, 80% to 95% were seen once. Cohort 3 recovery required two negative PCRs, clearance, or symptom resolution. This chain joins TRBV5-6 and TRBJ1-3; no clear D. The TCR sequence derives from a woman between 25 and 40 years old who had recovered from COVID-19. Sequencing was done on a sample of PBMCs or T cells enriched from blood (not recorded which). The DNA of the CDR3 is TGTGCCAGCAGCTTGCGGGGAATTTCTGGAAACACCATATATTTT. Residues: CASSLRGISGNTIYF. Combining the CDR3 with reference TRBV5-6 and TRBJ1-3 gives the whole variable domain DAGVTQSPTHLIKTRGQQVTLRCSPKSGHDTVSWYQQALGQGPQFIFQYYEEEERQRGNFPDRFSGHQFPNYSSELNVNALLLGDSALYLCASSLRGISGNTIYFGEGSWLTVV.